This TCR beta chain was retrieved from a study of technical replicates of blood from a handful of donors. The ends lost 0 bases at V and 2 bases at J; junction bases unmatched: 0. CDR1 SGHNT and CDR2 YENEEA come from the germline V gene. This CDR3 contains 15 residues. Sequencing used immunoSEQ multiplex PCR; TCRdb keeps in-frame clones, though not all of them. The sample has about 75,000 clones; 95% to 98% are singletons. V gene TRBV11-3 combines with J gene TRBJ2-1, with 8 bases fitting TRBD2. This clonotype was sampled from a human donor in good health. The source material was T cells isolated from PBMCs. CDR3: CASSLEAGAYNEQFF. The CDR3 nucleotides read TGTGCCAGCAGCTTAGAAGCGGGAGCCTACAATGAGCAGTTCTTC.